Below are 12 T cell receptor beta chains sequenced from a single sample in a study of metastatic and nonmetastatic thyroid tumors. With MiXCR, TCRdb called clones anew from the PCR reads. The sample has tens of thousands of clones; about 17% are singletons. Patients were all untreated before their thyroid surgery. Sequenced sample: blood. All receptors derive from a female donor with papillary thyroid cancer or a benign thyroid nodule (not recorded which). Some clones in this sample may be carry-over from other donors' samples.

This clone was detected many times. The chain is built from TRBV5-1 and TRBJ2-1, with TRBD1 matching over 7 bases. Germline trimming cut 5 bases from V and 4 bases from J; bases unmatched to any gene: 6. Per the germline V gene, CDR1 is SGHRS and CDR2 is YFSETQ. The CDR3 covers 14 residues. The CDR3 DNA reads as TGCGCCAGCAGTAGCTGGGACAGTTACAATGAGCAGTTCTTC. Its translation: CASSSWDSYNEQFF.

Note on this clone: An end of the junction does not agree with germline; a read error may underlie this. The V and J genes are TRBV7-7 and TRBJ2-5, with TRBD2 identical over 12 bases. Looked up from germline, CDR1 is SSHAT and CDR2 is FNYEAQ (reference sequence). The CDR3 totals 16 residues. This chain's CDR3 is CASSRTSGARGGTQYF. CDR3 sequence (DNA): TGTGCTAGCAGCCGGACTAGCGGGGCCCGTGGGGGGACCCAGTACTTC.

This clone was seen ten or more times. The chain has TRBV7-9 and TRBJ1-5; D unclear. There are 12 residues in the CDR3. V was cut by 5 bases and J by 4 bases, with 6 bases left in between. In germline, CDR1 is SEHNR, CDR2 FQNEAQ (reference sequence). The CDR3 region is CASSPQNQPQHF. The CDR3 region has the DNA TGTGCCAGCAGCCCACAGAATCAGCCCCAGCATTTT.

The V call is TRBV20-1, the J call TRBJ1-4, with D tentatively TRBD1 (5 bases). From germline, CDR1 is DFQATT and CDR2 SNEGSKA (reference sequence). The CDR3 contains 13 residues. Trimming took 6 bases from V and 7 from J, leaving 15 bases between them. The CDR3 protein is CSAQQVVGEKLFF. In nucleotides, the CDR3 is TGCAGTGCCCAACAGGTGGTAGGTGAAAAACTGTTTTTT.

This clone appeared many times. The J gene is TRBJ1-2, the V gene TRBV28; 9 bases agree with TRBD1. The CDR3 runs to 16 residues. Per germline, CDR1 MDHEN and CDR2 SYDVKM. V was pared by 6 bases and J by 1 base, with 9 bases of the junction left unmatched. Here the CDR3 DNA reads TGTGCCAGCAGCATAGGACAGGGGATGGGTAACTATGGCTACACCTTC. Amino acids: CASSIGQGMGNYGYTF.

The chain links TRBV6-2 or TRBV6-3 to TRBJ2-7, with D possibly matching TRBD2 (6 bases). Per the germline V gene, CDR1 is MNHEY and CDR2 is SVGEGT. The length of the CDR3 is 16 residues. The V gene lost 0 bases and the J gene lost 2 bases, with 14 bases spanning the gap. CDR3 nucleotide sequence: TGTGCCAGCAGTTACTCGGTGGGAGGTAGGCCCTACGAGCAGTACTTC. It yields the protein CASSYSVGGRPYEQYF.

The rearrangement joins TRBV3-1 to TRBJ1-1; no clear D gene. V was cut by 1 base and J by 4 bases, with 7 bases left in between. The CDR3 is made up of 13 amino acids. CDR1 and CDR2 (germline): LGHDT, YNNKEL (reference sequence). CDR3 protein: CASSQAVGTEAFF. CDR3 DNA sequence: TGTGCCAGCAGCCAAGCGGTGGGCACTGAAGCTTTCTTT.

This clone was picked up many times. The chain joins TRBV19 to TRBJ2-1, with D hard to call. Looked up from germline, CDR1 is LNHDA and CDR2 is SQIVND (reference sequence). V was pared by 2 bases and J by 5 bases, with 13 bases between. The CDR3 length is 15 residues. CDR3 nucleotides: TGTGCCAGTAGTATATCGGCAAGAGCGCACAATGAGCAGTTCTTC. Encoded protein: CASSISARAHNEQFF.

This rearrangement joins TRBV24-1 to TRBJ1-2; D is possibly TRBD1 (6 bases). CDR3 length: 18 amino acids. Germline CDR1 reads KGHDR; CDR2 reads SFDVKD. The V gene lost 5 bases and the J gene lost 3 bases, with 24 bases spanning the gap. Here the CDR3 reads CATSVRGTPLFLDYGYTF. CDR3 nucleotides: TGTGCCACCAGTGTGAGAGGGACACCTTTGTTTCTTGACTATGGCTACACCTTC.

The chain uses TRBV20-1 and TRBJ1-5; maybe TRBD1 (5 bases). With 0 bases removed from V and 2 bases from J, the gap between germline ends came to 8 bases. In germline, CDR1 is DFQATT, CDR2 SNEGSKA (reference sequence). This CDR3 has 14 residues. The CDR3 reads CSARDLGGNQPQHF. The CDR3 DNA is TGCAGTGCTAGAGATTTAGGGGGCAATCAGCCCCAGCATTTT.

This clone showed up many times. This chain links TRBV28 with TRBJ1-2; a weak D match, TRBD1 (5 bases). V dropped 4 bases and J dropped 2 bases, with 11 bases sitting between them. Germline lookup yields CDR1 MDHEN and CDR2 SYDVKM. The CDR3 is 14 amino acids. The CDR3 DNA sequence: TGTGCCAGCAGTTCGGGGGGTCCCAACTATGGCTACACCTTC. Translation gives CASSSGGPNYGYTF.

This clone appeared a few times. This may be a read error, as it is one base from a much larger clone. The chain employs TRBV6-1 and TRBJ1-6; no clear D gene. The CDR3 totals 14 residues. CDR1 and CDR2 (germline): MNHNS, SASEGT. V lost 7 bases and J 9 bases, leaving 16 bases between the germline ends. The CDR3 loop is CASNRISNPSPLHF. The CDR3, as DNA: TGTGCCAGCAATCGTATCAGCAATCCTTCACCCCTCCACTTT.